This T cell receptor beta chain emerged from a study of shared clonotypes between healthy human individuals. V dropped 6 bases and J dropped 6 bases, with 9 bases sitting between them. From germline, CDR1 is MNHEY and CDR2 SVGAGI. The CDR3 totals 12 residues. For this clone: Its specificity is unknown.

Study observations and caveats: Several donors shared roughly 5% of their naive CD4 clonotypes.

Every subset's genomic DNA went evenly onto several immunoSEQ plates. Assay: immunoSEQ multiplex PCR; the TCRdb copy retains only in-frame clones and omits some. The sample holds 2 million to 2.5 million clones, around 95% seen once. Specimen: naive CD4+ T cells sorted from blood. Subset noted: CD45RA+ positively selected. This rearrangement joins TRBV6-5 to TRBJ2-1; either TRBD1 or TRBD2 may fit D (6 bases each). This clonotype originated in a man aged 18 to 29 in good health. Here the CDR3 reads CASRGGGNEQFF. DNA of the CDR3: TGTGCCAGCAGAGGAGGGGGCAATGAGCAGTTCTTC.